This is a list of T cell receptor beta chains from one sample in a study of T cell responses to AZD1222 COVID-19 vaccine. Assay: immunoSEQ multiplex PCR; the TCRdb copy retains only in-frame clones and omits some. The data hold under 150,000 clones, with 92% observed a single time. Sequencing used peripheral blood, obtained 28 days after the second AZD1222 dose. These receptors all stem from an adult who received the AZD1222 COVID-19 vaccine. Both conserved end residues are part of each CDR3. D genes are given only for firm matches. Size is stated for part of the rows, as once, few or many counts, or as a class when the clone is expanded.

d_gene: -
abundance: -
j_gene: TRBJ1-1
v_gene: TRBV19
CDR3nt: TGTGCCAGTAGGGATGGGTGGGAGAACACTGAAGCTTTCTTT
CDR3aa: CASRDGWENTEAFF

d_gene: TRBD1
abundance: -
j_gene: TRBJ2-4
v_gene: TRBV15
CDR3nt: TGTGCCACCAGCAGGGGACAGGGTTCAGCCAAAAACATTCAGTACTTC
CDR3aa: CATSRGQGSAKNIQYF

d_gene: TRBD1
abundance: -
j_gene: TRBJ1-5
v_gene: TRBV28
CDR3nt: TGTGCCAGCAGTTTTAGGGGGCTCGAGGGCAATCAGCCCCAGCATTTT
CDR3aa: CASSFRGLEGNQPQHF

d_gene: -
abundance: -
j_gene: TRBJ1-2
v_gene: TRBV2
CDR3nt: TGTGCCAGTATGGGAGGGTATGGCTACACCTTC
CDR3aa: CASMGGYGYTF

d_gene: -
abundance: -
j_gene: TRBJ1-1
v_gene: TRBV19
CDR3nt: TGTGCCAGTACTATCAGGGATACGAACACTGAAGCTTTCTTT
CDR3aa: CASTIRDTNTEAFF

d_gene: -
abundance: -
j_gene: TRBJ1-2
v_gene: TRBV20-1
CDR3nt: TGCAGTGCTCCCCGGACTGGCTACACCTTC
CDR3aa: CSAPRTGYTF

d_gene: -
abundance: -
j_gene: TRBJ2-1
v_gene: TRBV11-2
CDR3nt: TGTGCCAGCAGCTTAGGGCCCGGAGGAGGAGATGAGCAGTTCTTC
CDR3aa: CASSLGPGGGDEQFF

d_gene: -
abundance: -
j_gene: TRBJ2-7
v_gene: TRBV6-2/TRBV6-3
CDR3nt: TGTGCCAGCAGTTACTCGGGGAGCCGGCTTACCTACGAGCAGTACTTC
CDR3aa: CASSYSGSRLTYEQYF

d_gene: -
abundance: -
j_gene: TRBJ2-2
v_gene: TRBV24-1
CDR3nt: TGTGCCACCAGTCCCAGCCATACCGGGGAGCTGTTTTTT
CDR3aa: CATSPSHTGELFF

d_gene: -
abundance: -
j_gene: TRBJ2-5
v_gene: TRBV30
CDR3nt: TGTGCCTGGAGTGGAGGTTCAGAGACCCAGTACTTC
CDR3aa: CAWSGGSETQYF

d_gene: -
abundance: -
j_gene: TRBJ1-1
v_gene: TRBV5-4
CDR3nt: TGTGCCAGCAGCTTGAAGCGGACTGAAGCTTTCTTT
CDR3aa: CASSLKRTEAFF

d_gene: -
abundance: few
j_gene: TRBJ2-2
v_gene: TRBV5-1
CDR3nt: TGCGCCAGCAGCTTGGGATACACCGGGGAGCTGTTTTTT
CDR3aa: CASSLGYTGELFF

d_gene: TRBD2
abundance: -
j_gene: TRBJ2-3
v_gene: TRBV4-1
CDR3nt: TGCGCCAGCAGCCTAGTCGGACTAGCGGGTAACACAGATACGCAGTATTTT
CDR3aa: CASSLVGLAGNTDTQYF

d_gene: -
abundance: -
j_gene: TRBJ2-3
v_gene: TRBV6-2/TRBV6-3
CDR3nt: TGTGCCAGCAGTTACCGACCGAGCACAGATACGCAGTATTTT
CDR3aa: CASSYRPSTDTQYF

d_gene: -
abundance: -
j_gene: TRBJ1-1
v_gene: TRBV14
CDR3nt: TGTGCCAGCAGCCAATCGTGGACTATGTCTGAAGCTTTCTTT
CDR3aa: CASSQSWTMSEAFF

d_gene: TRBD1
abundance: -
j_gene: TRBJ1-4
v_gene: TRBV30
CDR3nt: TGTGCCTGGAGCCCGGGACAGTCAACTAATGAAAAACTGTTTTTT
CDR3aa: CAWSPGQSTNEKLFF

d_gene: TRBD1
abundance: -
j_gene: TRBJ1-2
v_gene: TRBV28
CDR3nt: TGTGCCAGCAGTTTATCCACAGGGGCTGAGGGCTACACCTTC
CDR3aa: CASSLSTGAEGYTF